The clone carrying this T cell receptor beta chain was seen only a few times. Its antigen is currently unknown. This specimen comes from a study of blood T cells in healthy people across ages. About the study: Per two T cells, about one barcoded beta molecule was captured through template switching.

Primers used in a second PCR of roughly 6 to 11 cycles were a sample-barcoded 5' primer and a J-beta primer mix. Every single cDNA molecule received a tag from a template-switch adaptor with 12 random nucleotides. MiXCR, run by TCRdb on the 5' RACE reads, gives a single entry per CDR3 protein. The data hold some 1,800,000 distinct CDR3 sequences, with roughly 43% observed a single time. This CDR3 spans 14 amino acids. The V gene lost 0 bases and the J gene lost 7 bases, with 11 bases spanning the gap. The germline V gene has CDR1 SGHKS and CDR2 YYEKEE (reference sequence). Overall study findings and caveats: More naive CD4+ cells and higher diversity marked long-lived donors relative to aged donors. Getting older went along with TCR beta diversity per million T cells dropping roughly linearly.

The chain has TRBV5-5 and TRBJ2-1; D is unclear. The receptor was derived from a human donor in good health. Sequenced material: blood. In DNA, the CDR3 is TGTGCCAGCAGCTTGGATGTGGGTGTGAATGAGCAGTTCTTC. The encoded protein is CASSLDVGVNEQFF. The whole variable domain, filled in from reference TRBV5-5 and TRBJ2-1, reads DAGVTQSPTHLIKTRGQQVTLRCSPISGHKSVSWYQQVLGQGPQFIFQYYEKEERGRGNFPDRFSARQFPNYSSELNVNALLLGDSALYLCASSLDVGVNEQFFGPGTRLTVL.